A selection of T cell receptor beta chains follows, all from one sample in a study of blood T cell repertoires in COVID-19. The repertoire was sequenced with immunoSEQ multiplex PCR; TCRdb's copy has only in-frame clones and lacks some. The sample contains 97,000 or so clones, around 90% of which appear only once. Sample: peripheral blood. The receptors stem from a young man with acute or convalescent COVID-19. The conserved cysteine and the conserved F or W are not part of the CDR3 here. Each record gives: D gene, V gene, J gene, CDR3 protein. D genes are given only for firm matches.

>TRBD2|TRBV5-6|TRBJ2-3
ASSRTLAGTDTQY
>TRBD2|TRBV5-1|TRBJ2-3
ASSSWSSGALDTQY
>.|TRBV19|TRBJ2-1
ASSYQSSYSNEQF
>.|TRBV14|TRBJ1-2
ASSQGTGHGGT
>TRBD2|TRBV7-6|TRBJ2-1
ASSPVAGGLYNEQF
>TRBD1|TRBV5-6|TRBJ1-1
ASSQTGVNTEAF
>TRBD1|TRBV2|TRBJ1-2
ASSSTGGNNYGYT
>.|TRBV6-5|TRBJ1-1
ASSYSSTTVTEAF
>.|TRBV24-1|TRBJ2-2
ATSAGISGELF
>TRBD2|TRBV19|TRBJ2-2
ASSTRGGLNTGELF
>.|TRBV7-9|TRBJ1-6
ASSFETYGSPLH
>TRBD1|TRBV9|TRBJ2-2
ASSAWTGMNTGELF
>.|TRBV27|TRBJ1-1
ASSFSSLNTEAF
>.|TRBV7-8|TRBJ2-2
ASSPPGGNTGELF
>TRBD1|TRBV7-6|TRBJ1-4
ASSRTGDTNEKLF
>.|TRBV18|TRBJ1-2
ASSRGGGYT
>TRBD1|TRBV11-2|TRBJ2-7
ASSLDWDREYEQY
>.|TRBV5-1|TRBJ2-2
ASGLTGTNTGELF
>TRBD1|TRBV19|TRBJ1-1
ASNPGGGWTEAF
>TRBD2|TRBV9|TRBJ2-7
ASSDHLAGATYEQY
>.|TRBV3-1/TRBV3-2|TRBJ2-5
ASSQEEGGGETQY
>.|TRBV5-8|TRBJ2-6
ASTLAGANVLT
>.|TRBV9|TRBJ2-5
ASSVGDHDETQY
>TRBD1|TRBV6-5|TRBJ1-2
ASSYIRTGGSYGYT
>TRBD2|TRBV5-1|TRBJ2-7
ASSLGTSGITYEQY
>TRBD1|TRBV18|TRBJ1-6
ASSTTGSDNSPLH
>.|TRBV18|TRBJ2-3
ASSPRQGNTDTQY
>TRBD1|TRBV6-4|TRBJ1-2
ASSDSILAWTGGFRYGYT
>.|TRBV5-6|TRBJ1-2
ASSLSQKRSYT